This TCR beta chain is from a study of CD8+ T cells in alopecia areata (dated by TCRdb to 2016 to 2019). For context, the study as a whole: Treated patients were enrolled in an open-label pilot trial of oral tofacitinib, 5 to 10 mg twice daily, for moderate-to-severe alopecia areata. Amplification of TCRbeta CDR3 regions was done by immunoSEQ multiplex PCR using 35 Vbeta forward primers and 13 Jbeta reverse primers. Clonality in the scalp was compared among normal scalp (n=4), patchy alopecia areata scalp (n=8), and alopecia totalis/universalis scalp (n=8). Tofacitinib-treated patients had biopsies at baseline and at 4 and 24 weeks of treatment, with a later scalp biopsy in several patients. RNA was extracted with the PAXgene miRNA kit for fixed scalp, the miRNeasy kit for PBMCs, and the RNeasy kit for mouse skin. High-throughput TCRbeta sequencing was used to examine T cell clonal expansion in alopecia areata in both the C3H/HeJ mouse model and human patients. Human TCRbeta sequencing covered scalp tissue and sorted CD4+ and CD8+ peripheral blood T cells from patchy and totalis/universalis alopecia areata patients and healthy controls. In treated patients, disease severity was measured using the SALT score, which gives the percentage of scalp surface area affected. Tofacitinib was given for 6 to 18 months, followed by 6 months of follow-up off drug to assess delayed response and recurrence. The investigation overall reported the following: During tofacitinib treatment, many expanded lesional clones remained in scalp and blood, and this persistence may partly explain relapse after treatment is stopped. Tofacitinib significantly decreased scalp clonality and the number of expanded CD8+ clones among the top 100 scalp clones. Higher clonality and more expanded CD8+ clones were observed in lesional scalp than in normal scalp, particularly in alopecia totalis/universalis, a finding suggestive of antigenic drive. Unlike mouse skin, which is dominated by gammadelta T cells, normal human skin has resident alphabeta T cells that are also sequenced, and this complicates analysis of the scalp TCR repertoire. Shared TCR sequences between patients were less evident than in mice, which may be partly attributable to HLA diversity in the patient population. Because the treated cohort was small and had just a single nonresponder, larger studies are needed to establish links between baseline CD8+ expansion and response.

The label giving this sample's time point can be read as: 24 weeks on oral tofacitinib. The sample's treatment or condition label, in plain terms: oral pan-JAK inhibitor, 5-10 mg twice daily. Lesional scalp punch biopsies and peripheral blood were obtained from alopecia areata patients. PBMCs were isolated by density centrifugation and stained for CD3, CD4 and CD8, after which CD4+ and CD8+ T cells were sorted on a FACSAria. The germline V gene specifies SGDLS as CDR1 and YYNGEE as CDR2. The CDR3 comprises 13 residues, both ends counted. This clone appeared a few times. No cognate antigen has been identified for it. As the CDR3 is not closed by the conserved phenylalanine or tryptophan, this likely results from a read error. The DNA is left out, because the CDR3 cannot be placed on it with certainty; the CDR3 is given as TCRdb lists it. The library came from the immunoSEQ multiplex PCR assay. RNA was extracted from all samples and reverse transcribed into cDNA, which served as template for TCR sequencing. SuperScript III was used to make first-strand cDNA, primed with a 2:1 mix of oligo-dT and random hexamers. Amplification bias was assessed with a synthetic immune receptor repertoire, and residual bias was removed computationally. The authors' analysis ran thus. Raw reads were preprocessed to remove errors, and CDR3 was defined according to IMGT conventions as the region from the conserved cysteine to phenylalanine. Clonality was computed as 1 minus the Shannon entropy, with the entropy normalized by log2 of the number of productive unique TCRs. Scalp TCRbeta sequences were cross-referenced with sorted blood CD4 and CD8 repertoires so that the CD4 or CD8 identity of scalp clones could be inferred. The table comes from immuneACCESS by way of TCRdb, which keeps in-frame sequences with V and J called. Part of the clones is missing from these tables; in studies checked, under half for an unresolved V gene and the rest for unknown reasons. V, J and clone size are those of that table, while D and trimming were read from the DNA. In this sample the table shows approximately 300,000 clones, roughly 64% of which occur a single time. The biggest ten clones account for more than 1.5% of the sample.

This sequence uses TRBV9 and TRBJ1-1; TRBD1, as called in the table, went unchecked against the DNA. The specimen comprised CD4+ T cells sorted from blood, sampled at week 24, from a patient treated with tofacitinib. The TCR was taken from a human donor with alopecia areata. The CDR3 sequence is CARHFPTGVFIAG.